Each of the 12 T cell receptor beta chains below was sequenced from the same sample in a study of regulatory T cells in long-lasting Graves disease. Researchers made TCR beta libraries by using iRepertoire HTBI primers and running Arm-PCR on CDR3 regions. TCRdb called the multiplex PCR reads again in MiXCR, with one record for every CDR3 protein. The sample includes around 400,000 distinct CDR3 sequences, about 15% of them seen just once. Specified time point: newly diagnosed GD, antithyroid drugs for less than 3 months. Following extraction of RNA from PBMCs, that RNA was used to make the TCR library. The data were also submitted as part of a second study, on T cells in Graves' hyperthyroidism and ophthalmopathy.

The specimen was peripheral blood mononuclear cells (PBMCs), collected at new diagnosis, from a patient treated with antithyroid drugs. All receptors derive from a woman aged 40 to 50 with Graves disease.

This clonotype was seen once. Compared with germline, one end of the junction differs, possibly owing to a read error. The CDR3 here is CVSSGQGSSYEQYF. In DNA, the CDR3 is TGTGTCAGCAGTGGACAGGGTAGCTCCTACGAGCAGTACTTC. The V and J genes are TRBV2 and TRBJ2-7; 8 bases agree with TRBD1. This CDR3 contains 14 residues. Per the germline V gene, CDR1 is SNHLY and CDR2 is FYNNEI. The full variable domain, with the rest looked up from reference TRBV2 and TRBJ2-7, is EPEVTQTPSHQVTQMGQEVILRCVPISNHLYFYWYRQILGQKVEFLVSFYNNEISEKSEIFDDQFSVERPDGSNFTLKIRSTKLEDSAMYFCVSSGQGSSYEQYFGPGTRLTVT.

The sample holds many counts of this clonotype. The V gene is TRBV20-1, the J gene TRBJ2-4, with D perhaps TRBD2 (5 bases). Germline-derived CDR1 and CDR2 are DFQATT and SNEGSKA (reference sequence). The CDR3 totals 15 residues. Trimming pared 5 bases from V and 1 base from J, leaving 15 bases between. CDR3 amino acids: CSAEYLRGAKNIQYF. The CDR3 DNA sequence: TGCAGTGCTGAATACCTGAGAGGGGCCAAAAACATTCAGTACTTC.

This clonotype has a handful of counts. The chain is built from TRBV5-1 and TRBJ2-7; D possibly uses TRBD1 or TRBD2 (5 bases each). CDR1 is SGHRS, CDR2 YFSETQ, per germline. Trimming took 2 bases from V and 0 from J, leaving 15 bases between them. The CDR3 is 16 residues long. CDR3 DNA: TGCGCCAGCAGCTTTGGGGCGGGCCTAAGCTCCTACGAGCAGTACTTC. Its protein is CASSFGAGLSSYEQYF.

This clonotype was seen at least ten times. The J gene is TRBJ2-5, the V gene TRBV5-4; D not certain. This CDR3 contains 13 residues. V was cut by 2 bases and J by 1 base, with 6 bases left in between. CDR1 SGHNT and CDR2 YYREEE come from the germline V gene (reference sequence). This CDR3 is CASSFPSQETQYF. The CDR3 DNA is TGTGCCAGCAGCTTCCCTAGCCAAGAGACCCAGTACTTC. Full variable domain (missing parts from reference TRBV5-4 and TRBJ2-5): ETGVTQSPTHLIKTRGQQVTLRCSSQSGHNTVSWYQQALGQGPQFIFQYYREEENGRGNFPPRFSGLQFPNYSSELNVNALELDDSALYLCASSFPSQETQYFGPGTRLLVL.

This clonotype was seen many times. V is TRBV28 and J is TRBJ1-6; 8 bases line up with TRBD1. Per the germline V gene, CDR1 is MDHEN and CDR2 is SYDVKM. V shed 5 bases, J shed 6 bases, and the junction held 3 bases outside the gene matches. The CDR3 has 14 amino acids. The CDR3 DNA is TGTGCCAGCAGTGGAGGACAGGGTAATTCACCCCTCCACTTT. Its translation is CASSGGQGNSPLHF.

This clonotype was observed a few times. The J gene is TRBJ2-1, the V gene TRBV19, with TRBD2 identical over 9 bases. This CDR3 region has 17 residues. V gave up 5 bases and J gave up 5 bases; unmatched junction bases: 13. Germline V CDR1 and CDR2: LNHDA, SQIVND (reference sequence). The CDR3 DNA sequence: TGTGCCAGTAGTGCCGATCCTATTGGACTAGCGAACAATGAGCAGTTCTTC. It codes for CASSADPIGLANNEQFF.

This clonotype showed up many times. The rearrangement uses TRBV11-2 and TRBJ2-1; D not resolved. CDR3 length: 10 amino acids. Germline CDR1 reads SGHAT; CDR2 reads FQNNGV. V dropped 8 bases and J dropped 7 bases, with 6 bases sitting between them. Here the CDR3 DNA reads TGTGCCAGCGGCCTTAATGAGCAGTTCTTC. Its protein is CASGLNEQFF.

This clonotype occurred many times. The chain is built from TRBV2 and TRBJ2-7, with TRBD1 matching 10 bases. This CDR3 contains 14 residues. With V trimmed by 6 bases and J by 4 bases, 6 bases remained unmatched. Germline values: CDR1 SNHLY, CDR2 FYNNEI. The CDR3 here is CASRATGGAYEQYF. The CDR3 nucleotides are TGTGCCAGCAGAGCGACAGGGGGCGCGTACGAGCAGTACTTC.

A note on this clonotype: A single base separates this from a much larger clone, so it may be a read error. A read error is likely, as this CDR3 ends without the conserved phenylalanine or tryptophan. V usage is TRBV7-6 and J usage is TRBJ2-1; 7 bases map to TRBD2. V lost 1 base to trimming and J lost 0 bases; unmatched junction nucleotides: 9. Per the germline V gene, CDR1 is SGHVS and CDR2 is FNYEAQ. CDR3 length: 18 amino acids. This CDR3 is CASSLGSLADSSYNEQFV. The CDR3 region has the DNA TGTGCCAGCAGCTTAGGATCGCTAGCGGATAGCTCCTACAATGAGCAGTTCGTC.

In this sample, this clonotype turned up many times. V usage is TRBV18 and J usage is TRBJ2-7, with D perhaps TRBD1 or TRBD2 (5 bases each). Germline loops: CDR1 KGHSH, CDR2 LQKENI. This CDR3 has 14 amino acids. The V end was cut by 0 bases, the J end by 2 bases, with 8 bases between. CDR3 coding DNA: TGTGCCAGCTCACCACCAGGGACGACCTACGAGCAGTACTTC. Its protein is CASSPPGTTYEQYF.

The gene calls are TRBV28 and TRBJ1-6; D possibly corresponds to TRBD1 (6 bases). This CDR3 region has 15 residues. V dropped 3 bases and J dropped 3 bases, with 9 bases sitting between them. Per germline, CDR1 MDHEN and CDR2 SYDVKM. Here the CDR3 reads CASSLRTDYNSPLHF. In DNA, the CDR3 is TGTGCCAGCAGTTTGAGGACAGACTATAATTCACCCCTCCACTTT.

V and J are TRBV6-1 and TRBJ1-6, with a tentative D call TRBD1 (6 bases). The V gene lost 10 bases and the J gene lost 0 bases, with 10 bases spanning the gap. CDR3 length: 14 amino acids. Looked up from germline, CDR1 is MNHNS and CDR2 is SASEGT. The CDR3 region is CATRQDSYNSPLHF. The CDR3 DNA reads TGTGCCACCCGACAGGACTCCTATAATTCACCCCTCCACTTT.